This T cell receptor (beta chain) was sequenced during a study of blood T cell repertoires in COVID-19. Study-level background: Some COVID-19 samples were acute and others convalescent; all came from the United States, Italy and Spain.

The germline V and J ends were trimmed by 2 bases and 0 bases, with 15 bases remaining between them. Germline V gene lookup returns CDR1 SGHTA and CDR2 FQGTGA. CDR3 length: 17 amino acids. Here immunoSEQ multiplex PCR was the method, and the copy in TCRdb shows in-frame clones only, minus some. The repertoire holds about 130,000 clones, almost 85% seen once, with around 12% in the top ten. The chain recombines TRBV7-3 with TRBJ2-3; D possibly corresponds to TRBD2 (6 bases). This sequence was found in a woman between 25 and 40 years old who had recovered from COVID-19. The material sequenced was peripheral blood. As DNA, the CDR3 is TGTGCCAGCAGCTTATTCGGGACTCGTGCTAGCACAGATACGCAGTATTTT. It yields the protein CASSLFGTRASTDTQYF.